This T cell receptor beta chain was documented in a study of T cell responses to AZD1222 COVID-19 vaccine. This CDR3 contains 16 residues. The V segment lost 0 bases and the J segment 2 bases; nucleotides outside the gene matches: 4. Germline V lookup: CDR1 MNHEY, CDR2 SVGEGT. Using immunoSEQ multiplex PCR, the repertoire was profiled, and TCRdb retains in-frame clones only, with some absent. The sample records 100,000 or so clones, approximately 87% being singletons. The rearrangement uses TRBV6-2 or TRBV6-3 and TRBJ2-7; 10 bases match TRBD1. Sequencing used peripheral blood, obtained on day 0 of AZD1222 vaccination. The clonotype originates from an adult in good health. The CDR3 DNA sequence: TGTGCCAGCAGTTACTCGGACAGGGGGGAGACCTACGAGCAGTACTTC. Translating gives CASSYSDRGETYEQYF.